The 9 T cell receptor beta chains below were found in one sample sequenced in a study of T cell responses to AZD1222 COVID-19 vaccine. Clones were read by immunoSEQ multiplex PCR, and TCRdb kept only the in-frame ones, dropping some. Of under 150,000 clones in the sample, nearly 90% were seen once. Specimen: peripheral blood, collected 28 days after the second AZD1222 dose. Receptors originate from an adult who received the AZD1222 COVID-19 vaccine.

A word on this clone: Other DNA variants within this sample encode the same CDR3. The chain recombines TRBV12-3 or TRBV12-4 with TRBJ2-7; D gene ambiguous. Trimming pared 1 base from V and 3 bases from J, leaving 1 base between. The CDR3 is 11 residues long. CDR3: CASSLGYEQYF. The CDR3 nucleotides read TGTGCCAGCAGTTTAGGCTACGAGCAGTACTTC.

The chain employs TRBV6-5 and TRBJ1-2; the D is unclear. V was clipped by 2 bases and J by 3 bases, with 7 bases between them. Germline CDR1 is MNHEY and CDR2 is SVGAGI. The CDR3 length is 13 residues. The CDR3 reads CASSYERYYGYTF. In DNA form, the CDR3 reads TGTGCCAGCAGTTACGAACGGTACTATGGCTACACCTTC.

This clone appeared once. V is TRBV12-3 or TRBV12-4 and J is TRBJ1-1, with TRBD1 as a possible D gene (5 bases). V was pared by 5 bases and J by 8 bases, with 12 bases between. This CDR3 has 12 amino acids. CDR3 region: CASSAHRTEAFF. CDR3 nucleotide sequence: TGTGCCAGCAGTGCCCATCGGACAGAAGCTTTCTTT.

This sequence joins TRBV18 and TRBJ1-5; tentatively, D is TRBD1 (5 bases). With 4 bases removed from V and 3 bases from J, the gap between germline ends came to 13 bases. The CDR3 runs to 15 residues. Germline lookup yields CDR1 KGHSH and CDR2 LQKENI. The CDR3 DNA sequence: TGTGCCAGCTCACGACCGGGGACCTTCAATCAGCCCCAGCATTTT. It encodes CASSRPGTFNQPQHF.

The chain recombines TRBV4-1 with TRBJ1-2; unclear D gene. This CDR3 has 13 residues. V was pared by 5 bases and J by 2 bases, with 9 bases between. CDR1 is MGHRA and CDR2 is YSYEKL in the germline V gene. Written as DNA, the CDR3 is TGCGCCAGCAGCTCGGCACAGAACTATGGCTACACCTTC. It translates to CASSSAQNYGYTF.

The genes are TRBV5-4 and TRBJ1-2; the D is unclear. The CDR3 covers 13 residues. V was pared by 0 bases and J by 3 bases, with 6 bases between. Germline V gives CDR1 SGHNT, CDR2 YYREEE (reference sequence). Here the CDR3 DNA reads TGTGCCAGCAGCTTGGTTGTAGACTATGGCTACACCTTC. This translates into CASSLVVDYGYTF.

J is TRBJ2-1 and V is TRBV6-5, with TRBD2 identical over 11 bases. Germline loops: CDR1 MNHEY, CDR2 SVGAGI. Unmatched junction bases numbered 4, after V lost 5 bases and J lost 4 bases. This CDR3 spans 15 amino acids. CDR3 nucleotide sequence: TGTGCCAGCAGTCGGACTAGCGGGCCGTACAATGAGCAGTTCTTC. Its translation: CASSRTSGPYNEQFF.

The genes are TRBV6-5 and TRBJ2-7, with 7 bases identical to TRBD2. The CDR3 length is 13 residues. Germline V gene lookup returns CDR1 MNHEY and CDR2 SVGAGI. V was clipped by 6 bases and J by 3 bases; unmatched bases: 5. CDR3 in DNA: TGTGCCAGCAGCCTAGCGGACGACTACGAGCAGTACTTC. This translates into CASSLADDYEQYF.

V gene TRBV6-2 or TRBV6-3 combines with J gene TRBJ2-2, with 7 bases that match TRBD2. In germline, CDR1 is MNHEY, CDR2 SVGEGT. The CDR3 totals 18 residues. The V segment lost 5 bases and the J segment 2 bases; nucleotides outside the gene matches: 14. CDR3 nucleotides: TGTGCCAGCAGTAGGCGGGGGTCCCCACCTTCTAACACCGGGGAGCTGTTTTTT. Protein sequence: CASSRRGSPPSNTGELFF.